Included here is one T cell receptor beta chain sequence, with context. Antigen: not known. Combining a sample-barcoded 5' primer with a J-beta primer mix, a second PCR ran for about 7 to 11 cycles. Every cDNA molecule carried a tag from a template-switch adaptor bearing 12 random nucleotides. CDR3-containing paired-end reads numbered at least 2.5 million in each sample. MiXCR was run by TCRdb on the 5' RACE reads, yielding one entry per CDR3 protein. The sample holds more than 800,000 distinct CDR3 sequences, about 30% seen once. This entry is derived from a study of blood T cells in healthy people across ages. Study context: There was about one barcoded beta molecule captured by template switching per two T cells.

Study-level points and caveats: There were more naive CD4+ cells and higher diversity in long-lived donors than in aged donors.

Trimming pared 3 bases from V and 6 bases from J, leaving 9 bases between. CDR3 size: 12 residues. The receptor was derived from a woman older than 75 in good health. This chain links TRBV12-3 or TRBV12-4 with TRBJ2-7; D gene ambiguous. The sample consisted of blood. The DNA of the CDR3 is TGTGCCAGCAGTTTCGGGTTTACCGAGCAGTACTTC. Amino acids: CASSFGFTEQYF.